This entry concerns a single T cell receptor (beta chain). These data originate in a study of technical replicates of blood from a few donors. Profiled with immunoSEQ multiplex PCR; TCRdb holds only in-frame clones, not every one. The profile shows under 95,000 clones, 85% to 95% of them singletons. Germline V lookup: CDR1 LNHDA, CDR2 SQIVND (reference sequence). The J segment lost 13 bases and the V segment lost 6 bases, leaving 14 bases of the junction unmatched. The CDR3 is made up of 13 amino acids. The sequenced sample was T cells isolated from PBMCs. The chain uses TRBV19 and TRBJ1-1, with 7 positions matching TRBD1. The TCR was taken from a human donor in good health. CDR3 loop: CASSNTGAWGLFF. As DNA, the CDR3 is TGTGCCAGTAGCAATACAGGGGCGTGGGGGCTTTTCTTT.